The entry that follows covers one T cell receptor beta chain sequence. Its antigen remains unidentified. The data originate from a study of graft-versus-host responses after intestinal transplantation. CDR3 size: 12 residues. TCRdb keeps only in-frame clones here, not all; method: immunoSEQ multiplex PCR. The sample has approximately 85,000 clones; more than 85% are singletons. The chain combines TRBV21-1 with TRBJ2-3. TRBV21-1 is a pseudogene segment. Sequenced here: unstimulated CD8+ T cells sorted from spleen or lymph node cells, sampled before transplant. The clonotype comes from a human donor who was the organ donor for an intestinal transplant. CDR3 region: CASSKKPDTQYF. The CDR3 bases are TGTGCCAGCAGCAAAAAACCAGATACGCAGTATTTT.